Sequencing of this T cell receptor (beta chain) was carried out in a study of PD-L1 blockade in urothelial cancer. In the study overall: There were a median of approximately 150,000 T cells in blood samples.

V gave up 6 bases and J gave up 7 bases; unmatched junction bases: 4. The CDR3 spans 12 residues. CDR1 is SNHLY and CDR2 is FYNNEI in the germline V gene. The repertoire was sequenced with immunoSEQ multiplex PCR; TCRdb's copy has only in-frame clones and lacks some. The table shows just over 20,000 clones, with around 90% occurring only once. A single count supports this clone. Sequencing used PBMCs, obtained around atezolizumab (anti-PD-L1) treatment. This TCR derives from a woman between 55 and 75 years old with urothelial cancer. The chain has TRBV2 and TRBJ1-2; TRBD1 agrees at 8 bases. DNA of the CDR3: TGTGCCAGCAGAGAGGACAGGGCTGGCTACACCTTC. Protein product: CASREDRAGYTF. Combining the CDR3 with reference TRBV2 and TRBJ1-2 gives the whole variable domain EPEVTQTPSHQVTQMGQEVILRCVPISNHLYFYWYRQILGQKVEFLVSFYNNEISEKSEIFDDQFSVERPDGSNFTLKIRSTKLEDSAMYFCASREDRAGYTFGSGTRLTVV.